These 22 T cell receptor beta chains share one sample of origin, sequenced in a study of T-cell reconstitution after alpha-beta-depleted transplantation in children. Construction of the TCRbeta library involved unique molecular identifiers. Each CDR3 protein is one row after TCRdb ran MiXCR on the PCR reads. This table has hundreds of thousands of distinct CDR3 sequences, 15% to 20% appearing once. The source was PBMCs from the stem cell graft donor, collected from the stem cell graft. The origin of the receptors is a human donor who donated a stem cell graft to a child with acute myeloid leukemia.

This clonotype was recorded a few times. The rearrangement uses TRBV5-1 and TRBJ2-2, with D possibly being TRBD2 (5 bases). Germline CDR1 SGHRS, CDR2 YFSETQ. V was trimmed by 3 bases and J by 0 bases, leaving 18 bases between them. This CDR3 contains 18 residues. As DNA, the CDR3 is TGCGCCAGCAGCTCCCCTCGGGGTACCCACGCGAACACCGGGGAGCTGTTTTTT. This sequence encodes CASSSPRGTHANTGELFF.

The chain links TRBV24-1 to TRBJ2-1; D not certain. Germline values: CDR1 KGHDR, CDR2 SFDVKD. V dropped 4 bases and J dropped 5 bases, with 8 bases sitting between them. This CDR3 contains 13 residues. The CDR3 sequence: CATSEFRHNEQFF. The CDR3 DNA sequence: TGTGCCACCAGTGAGTTCCGCCACAATGAGCAGTTCTTC.

In this sample, this clonotype turned up a few times. The chain combines TRBV20-1 with TRBJ2-2, with 16 nucleotides matching TRBD2. This CDR3 is 18 amino acids long. V dropped 1 base and J dropped 4; count of bases not matched to a gene: 6. Germline CDR1 DFQATT, CDR2 SNEGSKA (reference sequence). DNA for the CDR3: TGCAGTGCTAGAGTTGGGACTAGCGGGGGGGCAGGCACCGGGGAGCTGTTTTTT. Amino acids: CSARVGTSGGAGTGELFF.

There are many counts of this clonotype. This CDR3 reads CASSYLGQPNTGELFF. In DNA, the CDR3 is TGTGCCAGCAGTTACCTCGGACAGCCGAACACCGGGGAGCTGTTTTTT. The chain is built from TRBV6-5 and TRBJ2-2; a possible D gene is TRBD1 (6 bases). Trimming left V 2 bases short and J 0 bases short, with 10 bases between. The germline V gene encodes CDR1 MNHEY and CDR2 SVGAGI. The CDR3 runs 16 residues.

This clonotype was recorded a few times. This chain connects TRBV12-3 or TRBV12-4 to TRBJ2-1; D possibly matches TRBD1 or TRBD2 (5 bases each). The CDR3 is made up of 14 amino acids. Trimming cost V 3 bases and J 6 bases, with 12 bases left between them. CDR3 protein: CASSFQGSGNEQFF. For the CDR3, the DNA is TGTGCCAGCAGTTTTCAGGGCAGCGGCAATGAGCAGTTCTTC.

This clonotype occurred many times. CDR3 in amino acids: CASSDFWTPGGKGTEAFF. The DNA for the CDR3 is TGTGCCAGCAGTGACTTTTGGACTCCAGGGGGTAAAGGGACTGAAGCTTTCTTT. The chain links TRBV6-4 to TRBJ1-1, with TRBD1 matching over 7 bases. The J segment lost 5 bases and the V segment lost 1 base, leaving 16 bases of the junction unmatched. The CDR3 length is 18 residues. Looked up from germline, CDR1 is MRHNA and CDR2 is SNTAGT.

A remark on this clonotype: A much larger clone differs from this one at a single base, so this may be a read error. The J gene is TRBJ2-1, the V gene TRBV20-1; TRBD2 is a possible D gene (6 bases). The CDR3 extends over 14 amino acids. Germline V gives CDR1 DFQATT, CDR2 SNEGSKA (reference sequence). The DNA for the CDR3 is TGCAGTGCTAGAGTAGGGGACTCCTACAATGAGCCGTTCTTC. It is translated as CSARVGDSYNEPFF.

This chain uses TRBV7-2 with TRBJ1-5; possibly TRBD1 for D (6 bases). Trimming removed 5 bases from V and 0 bases from J, with 17 bases in between. This CDR3 has 17 residues. CDR1 is SGHTA and CDR2 is FQGNSA in the germline V gene. The CDR3 DNA reads TGTGCCAGCAGCCAAGGGGTGACAGGCACTAGCAATCAGCCCCAGCATTTT. The encoded protein is CASSQGVTGTSNQPQHF. The variable domain in full, with the rest retrieved from reference TRBV7-2 and TRBJ1-5, is GAGVSQSPSNKVTEKGKDVELRCDPISGHTALYWYRQSLGQGLEFLIYFQGNSAPDKSGLPSDRFSAERTGGSVSTLTIQRTQQEDSAVYLCASSQGVTGTSNQPQHFGDGTRLSIL.

This clonotype showed up many times. CDR3 sequence reads: CSVGGSQETQYF. The CDR3 nucleotides read TGCAGCGTTGGTGGCAGTCAAGAGACCCAGTACTTC. The chain joins TRBV29-1 to TRBJ2-5; no clear D. CDR1 is SQVTM and CDR2 is ANQGSEA in the germline V gene. The V gene lost 4 bases and the J gene lost 2 bases, with 8 bases spanning the gap. This CDR3 comprises 12 residues. Supplemented by reference TRBV29-1 and TRBJ2-5, the full variable domain reads SAVISQKPSRDICQRGTSLTIQCQVDSQVTMMFWYRQQPGQSLTLIATANQGSEATYESGFVIDKFPISRPNLTFSTLTVSNMSPEDSSIYLCSVGGSQETQYFGPGTRLLVL.

The chain links TRBV10-3 to TRBJ1-5; a weak D match, TRBD1 (5 bases). There are 16 residues in the CDR3. V gave up 0 bases and J gave up 2 bases, with 11 bases separating them. The germline V gene has CDR1 ENHRY and CDR2 SYGVKD. The CDR3 DNA sequence: TGTGCCATCAGTGAGTCGGGGCAAAGGGGCAATCAGCCCCAGCATTTT. Its translation: CAISESGQRGNQPQHF.

This clonotype turned up a few times. The chain joins TRBV4-3 to TRBJ2-2; D possibly corresponds to TRBD1 (5 bases). The CDR3 loop spans 15 amino acids. Trimming stripped 1 base from V and 1 base from J, with 7 bases between. Germline V gives CDR1 LGHNA, CDR2 YSLEER. CDR3 loop: CASSQATGNTGELFF. CDR3 nucleotides: TGCGCCAGCAGCCAAGCAACAGGGAACACCGGGGAGCTGTTTTTT.

This clonotype was counted a few times. V usage is TRBV20-1 and J usage is TRBJ2-1, with D possibly being TRBD1 or TRBD2 (7 bases each). Germline V lookup: CDR1 DFQATT, CDR2 SNEGSKA (reference sequence). Trimming cost V 8 bases and J 5 bases, with 16 bases left between them. This CDR3 is built from 13 residues. The CDR3 coding sequence is TGCAGTCGTGCAGGGGGGGGGCACAATGAGCAGTTCTTC. This sequence encodes CSRAGGGHNEQFF.

This clonotype was seen more than once but under ten times. The V gene is TRBV20-1, the J gene TRBJ1-2; D might be TRBD1 (6 bases). Germline V gene lookup returns CDR1 DFQATT and CDR2 SNEGSKA (reference sequence). Between the trimmed V and J ends, which lost 5 bases and 4 bases, there was a span of 14 bases. The CDR3 spans 13 residues. CDR3 bases: TGCAGTGCTCTCGTGGACAGAATCTATGGCTACACCTTC. This codes for CSALVDRIYGYTF.

The chain has TRBV5-1 and TRBJ1-1, with TRBD1 as a possible D gene (6 bases). Germline CDR1 SGHRS, CDR2 YFSETQ. With 1 base removed from V and 0 bases from J, the gap between germline ends came to 16 bases. The CDR3 runs 17 residues. CDR3 loop: CASSLRGGAAVNTEAFF. CDR3 DNA: TGCGCCAGCAGCTTGCGGGGGGGGGCTGCGGTGAACACTGAAGCTTTCTTT.

This clonotype was counted many times. The chain employs TRBV4-3 and TRBJ1-1; the D gene is possibly TRBD1 (5 bases). Germline values: CDR1 LGHNA, CDR2 YSLEER. Trimming took off 3 bases at V and 8 bases at J, with 13 bases between the two ends. The CDR3 loop spans 13 amino acids. CDR3 amino acids: CASSHKGAREAFF. CDR3 coding DNA: TGCGCCAGCAGCCACAAAGGGGCCAGGGAAGCTTTCTTT.

This chain joins TRBV12-3 or TRBV12-4 and TRBJ2-5; 9 bases fit TRBD1. With 10 bases clipped from V and 6 bases from J, the junction kept 9 bases outside the gene matches. The CDR3 runs 13 residues. DNA for the CDR3: TGTGCCAACCCCCGGACAGGGGAACAGACCCAGTACTTC. Its translation is CANPRTGEQTQYF.

The chain joins TRBV7-2 to TRBJ2-5, with a possible D match to TRBD2 (6 bases). There are 14 residues in the CDR3. Trimming took off 4 bases at V and 7 bases at J, with 16 bases between the two ends. The germline V gene has CDR1 SGHTA and CDR2 FQGNSA. In nucleotides, the CDR3 is TGTGCCAGCAGCTCGGGACTTCACCGGGGGACCCAGTACTTC. Protein: CASSSGLHRGTQYF.

This clonotype has at least ten counts. The V gene is TRBV7-8, the J gene TRBJ1-2; TRBD1 agrees at 7 bases. This CDR3 comprises 16 residues. The V gene end was trimmed by 1 base and the J gene end by 6 bases; junction bases not matched to a gene: 11. Germline V gene data show CDR1 as SGHVS and CDR2 as FQNEAQ. The chain's CDR3 is CASSLGVTGKQNGYTF. In nucleotides, the CDR3 is TGTGCCAGCAGCTTAGGGGTGACAGGGAAGCAGAATGGCTACACCTTC.

The sample holds a few counts of this clonotype. The rearrangement uses TRBV6-5 and TRBJ2-3, with TRBD1 matching 9 bases. Per the germline V gene, CDR1 is MNHEY and CDR2 is SVGAGI. J lost 4 bases, V lost 2 bases, and 4 bases had no gene match. CDR3 length: 15 residues. CDR3 loop: CASSYVTGGADTQYF. CDR3 DNA: TGTGCCAGCAGTTACGTGACAGGGGGGGCAGATACGCAGTATTTT.

V is TRBV10-1 and J is TRBJ2-1; 10 bases map to TRBD1. Germline V gene sequence: CDR1 WNHNN, CDR2 SYGVQD (reference sequence). V lost 8 bases and J lost 8; bases outside the gene matches: 0. CDR3 length: 11 residues. DNA of the CDR3: TGCGCCAGCGGACAGGGGGATGAGCAGTTCTTC. As protein: CASGQGDEQFF.

This clonotype appeared many times. The chain carries TRBV12-3 or TRBV12-4 and TRBJ1-4, with 7 bases identical to TRBD1. The CDR3 totals 13 residues. J lost 6 bases, V lost 6 bases, and 4 bases had no gene match. The CDR3 protein is CASSRDSDEKLFF. CDR3 DNA: TGTGCCAGCAGCCGGGACAGCGATGAAAAACTGTTTTTT.

The CDR3 DNA is TGTGCCAGCAGCTTCAGACTAGCGGTCAATGAGCAGTTCTTC. It yields the protein CASSFRLAVNEQFF. The V gene is TRBV7-2, the J gene TRBJ2-1; TRBD2 agrees at 9 bases. Germline V lookup: CDR1 SGHTA, CDR2 FQGNSA. V was pared by 3 bases and J by 6 bases, with 3 bases of the junction left unmatched. The CDR3 contains 14 residues.